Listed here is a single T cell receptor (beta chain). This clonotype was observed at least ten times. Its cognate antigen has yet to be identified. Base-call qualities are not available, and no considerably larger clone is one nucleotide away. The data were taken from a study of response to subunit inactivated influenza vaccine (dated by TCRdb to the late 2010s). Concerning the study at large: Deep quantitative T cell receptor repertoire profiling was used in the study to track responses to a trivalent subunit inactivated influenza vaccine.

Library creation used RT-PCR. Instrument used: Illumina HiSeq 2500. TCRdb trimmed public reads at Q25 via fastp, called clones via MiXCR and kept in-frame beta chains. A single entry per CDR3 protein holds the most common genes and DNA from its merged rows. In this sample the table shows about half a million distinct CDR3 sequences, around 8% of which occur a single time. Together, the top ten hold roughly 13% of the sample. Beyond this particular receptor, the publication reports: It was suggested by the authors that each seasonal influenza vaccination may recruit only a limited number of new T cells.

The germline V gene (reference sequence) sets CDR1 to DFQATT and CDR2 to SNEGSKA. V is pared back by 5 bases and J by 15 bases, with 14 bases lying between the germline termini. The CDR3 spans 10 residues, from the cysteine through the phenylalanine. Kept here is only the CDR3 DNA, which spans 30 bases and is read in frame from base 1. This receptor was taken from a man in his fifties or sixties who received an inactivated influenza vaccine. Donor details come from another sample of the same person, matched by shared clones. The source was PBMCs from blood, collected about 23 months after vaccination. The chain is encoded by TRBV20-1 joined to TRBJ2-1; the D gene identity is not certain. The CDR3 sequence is CSALLRYPFF. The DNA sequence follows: TGCAGTGCTCTATTGCGATATCCGTTCTTC.